Below are 10 T cell receptor beta chains sequenced from a single sample in a study of cytomegalovirus exposure and HLA in healthy donors. Amplification used 60 Vbeta primers and 13 Jbeta primers. The protocol was immunoSEQ multiplex PCR, while the TCRdb copy is restricted to in-frame clones and leaves out a portion. The sample includes some 160,000 clones, around 80% seen only once; the top ten take 6.3%. The sample consisted of PBMCs. All receptors derive from a male donor in good health and CMV-seropositive.

The rearrangement links TRBV15 to TRBJ2-7, with D unresolved. Germline values: CDR1 LNHNV, CDR2 YYDKDF (reference sequence). V was trimmed by 2 bases and J by 0 bases, leaving 8 bases between them. This CDR3 spans 14 amino acids. In DNA form, the CDR3 reads TGTGCCACCAGCAGACCCGAGAGCTCCTACGAGCAGTACTTC. Protein sequence: CATSRPESSYEQYF.

This clone came up once. This sequence joins TRBV30 and TRBJ2-1, with 11 bases identical to TRBD2. Germline values: CDR1 GTSNPN, CDR2 SVGIG (reference sequence). The junction had 5 bases not matched to a gene; V was cut back by 0 bases and J by 7 bases. CDR3 size: 15 residues. CDR3: CAWSVLPSGRNEQFF. The DNA for the CDR3 is TGTGCCTGGAGTGTACTCCCTAGCGGGAGGAATGAGCAGTTCTTC.

Details on this clone: An end of the junction does not agree with germline; a read error may underlie this. This rearrangement joins TRBV7-9 to TRBJ2-1, with D uncertain. Germline loops: CDR1 SEHNR, CDR2 FQNEAQ (reference sequence). The CDR3 is 12 residues long. The CDR3 DNA reads TGTTCCAGCAGCTTCACCCCAAGCCATACCTTCTTC. Translation gives CSSSFTPSHTFF.

This rearrangement joins TRBV10-3 to TRBJ2-1; TRBD2 agrees at 9 bases. Germline CDR1 is ENHRY and CDR2 is SYGVKD. Losses at the gene ends were 0 bases for V and 10 bases for J; bases not matched to a gene: 10. This CDR3 comprises 16 residues. Here the CDR3 reads CAISESWAGGPQEQFF. CDR3 in DNA: TGTGCCATCAGTGAGTCATGGGCGGGAGGGCCCCAGGAGCAGTTCTTC.

This clone occurred once. The chain employs TRBV9 and TRBJ2-3; 8 bases are a match to TRBD1. The germline V gene has CDR1 SGDLS and CDR2 YYNGEE. With V trimmed by 3 bases and J by 2 bases, 5 bases remained unmatched. The CDR3 has 15 amino acids. The CDR3 coding sequence is TGTGCCAGCAGCGGACGGACAGGGAACACAGATACGCAGTATTTT. Translating gives CASSGRTGNTDTQYF.

The V gene is TRBV27, the J gene TRBJ1-3; no definite D call. Germline V gene lookup returns CDR1 MNHEY and CDR2 SMNVEV (reference sequence). With 5 bases removed from V and 3 bases from J, the gap between germline ends came to 11 bases. CDR3 size: 14 residues. CDR3 DNA sequence: TGTGCCAGCAGTCCGGGGTCGAGTGGAAACACCATATATTTT. This codes for CASSPGSSGNTIYF.

This clone was seen more than once but under ten times. The chain carries TRBV5-1 and TRBJ2-7, with 11 bases fitting TRBD2. Per germline, CDR1 SGHRS and CDR2 YFSETQ. V gave up 4 bases and J gave up 4 bases; unmatched junction bases: 16. The CDR3 spans 18 residues. Here the CDR3 reads CASSRGTSGVRLGYEQYF. The DNA for the CDR3 is TGCGCCAGCAGCCGCGGGACTAGCGGAGTTAGACTGGGGTACGAGCAGTACTTC. Using reference TRBV5-1 and TRBJ2-7 for the parts outside the CDR3, the full variable domain is KAGVTQTPRYLIKTRGQQVTLSCSPISGHRSVSWYQQTPGQGLQFLFEYFSETQRNKGNFPGRFSGRQFSNSRSEMNVSTLELGDSALYLCASSRGTSGVRLGYEQYFGPGTRLTVT.

The chain recombines TRBV10-3 with TRBJ1-5; a possible D gene is TRBD1 (6 bases). The CDR3 loop spans 16 amino acids. From germline, CDR1 is ENHRY and CDR2 SYGVKD. Deletions cut 0 bases from V and 0 bases from J, with 9 bases between. The CDR3 coding sequence is TGTGCCATCAGTGAGTCGGCAGGGGATAGCAATCAGCCCCAGCATTTT. It encodes CAISESAGDSNQPQHF.

This clone was recorded a few times. This chain connects TRBV5-1 to TRBJ2-2; no clear D gene. The germline gives CDR1 SGHRS, CDR2 YFSETQ. V was shortened by 6 bases and J by 5 bases, with 5 bases between the two germline ends. The CDR3 loop spans 11 amino acids. As DNA, the CDR3 is TGCGCCAGCACAGTAACCGGGGAGCTGTTTTTT. Translated, it gives CASTVTGELFF.

Remarks on this clone: Its ends do not fully match the called genes, so a read error is possible. The V call is TRBV7-9, the J call TRBJ1-1; D gene uncertain. Per germline, CDR1 SEHNR and CDR2 FQNEAQ (reference sequence). The CDR3 is 12 residues long. The DNA for the CDR3 is TGTTCCAGCAGCTCCTATACGACTGAAGCTTTCTTT. Its protein product is CSSSSYTTEAFF.